What follows are 31 T cell receptor beta chains derived from one specimen sequenced in a study of blood T cell repertoires in COVID-19. The method was immunoSEQ multiplex PCR; TCRdb's version includes in-frame clones alone and lacks a portion of them. The sample holds about 110,000 clones, about three quarters seen once. The sequencing input was peripheral blood. These TCRs come from a man older than 75 with COVID-19, enrolled during active disease.

This clone was detected only a few times. The chain couples TRBV10-3 to TRBJ2-4; D is undetermined. V dropped 6 bases and J dropped 1 base, with 10 bases sitting between them. This CDR3 is built from 14 residues. Per germline, CDR1 ENHRY and CDR2 SYGVKD. In DNA, the CDR3 is TGTGCCATCAGCGACATAATTGCCAAAAACATTCAGTACTTC. It encodes CAISDIIAKNIQYF.

The chain couples TRBV7-2 to TRBJ1-2; D uncertain. Germline CDR1 and CDR2: SGHTA and FQGNSA. V lost 5 bases, J lost 6 bases, and 13 bases lay in between. CDR3 length equals 13 residues. The CDR3 is CASSPRSGDGYTF. The CDR3 DNA reads as TGTGCCAGCAGCCCACGGTCCGGGGATGGCTACACCTTC.

The V and J genes are TRBV19 and TRBJ2-7; maybe TRBD1 (5 bases). Germline V gives CDR1 LNHDA, CDR2 SQIVND (reference sequence). This CDR3 region has 12 residues. Trimming shortened V by 5 bases and J by 6 bases, and 11 bases separated the two germline ends. CDR3 region: CASSPGAFEQYF. The CDR3 nucleotides read TGTGCCAGTAGTCCTGGGGCGTTCGAGCAGTACTTC.

This rearrangement joins TRBV6-1 to TRBJ1-5; no firm D call. Deletions cut 2 bases from V and 11 bases from J, with 19 bases between. CDR1 MNHNS and CDR2 SASEGT come from the germline V gene. The CDR3 spans 15 residues. The CDR3 protein is CASSEMFGGSSAQHF. The CDR3 bases are TGTGCCAGCAGTGAAATGTTTGGCGGAAGTTCGGCCCAGCATTTT.

J is TRBJ1-1 and V is TRBV5-4; 7 bases agree with TRBD1. Germline V gives CDR1 SGHNT, CDR2 YYREEE (reference sequence). The CDR3 consists of 15 residues. With 4 bases clipped from V and 1 base from J, the junction kept 7 bases outside the gene matches. Written as DNA, the CDR3 is TGTGCCAGCAGCGCGGGACAGTGGGGGAACACTGAAGCTTTCTTT. Translated, it gives CASSAGQWGNTEAFF. The variable domain in full, with the rest retrieved from reference TRBV5-4 and TRBJ1-1, is ETGVTQSPTHLIKTRGQQVTLRCSSQSGHNTVSWYQQALGQGPQFIFQYYREEENGRGNFPPRFSGLQFPNYSSELNVNALELDDSALYLCASSAGQWGNTEAFFGQGTRLTVV.

This rearrangement joins TRBV7-9 to TRBJ2-7, with 7 bases identical to TRBD1. The CDR3 sequence is 16 residues long. Trimming cost V 3 bases and J 2 bases; bases outside gene matches: 10. The germline V gene has CDR1 SEHNR and CDR2 FQNEAQ (reference sequence). The CDR3 nucleotides are TGTGCCAGCAGCTTTCCTCCAACAGGGGTCGCCTACGAGCAGTACTTC. It encodes CASSFPPTGVAYEQYF.

This clone was counted between two and nine times. The rearrangement joins TRBV18 to TRBJ1-4; D possibly corresponds to TRBD1 (5 bases). The CDR3 consists of 15 residues. The germline V and J ends were trimmed by 3 bases and 13 bases, with 21 bases remaining between them. The V gene's germline CDR1 is KGHSH and CDR2 LQKENI. For the CDR3, the DNA is TGTGCCAGCTCACCCCTCGGGGCCCCGGCGGAGGGACTGTTTTTT. The encoded protein is CASSPLGAPAEGLFF.

This chain joins TRBV6-1 and TRBJ2-7; possibly TRBD1 for D (5 bases). The V end lost 2 bases, the J end lost 1 base, and 6 bases lay between the germline ends. Germline CDR1 and CDR2: MNHNS and SASEGT. This CDR3 comprises 13 residues. The CDR3 DNA reads as TGTGCCAGCAGTGAAACAGGTTCCTACGAGCAGTACTTC. Its translation is CASSETGSYEQYF.

V gene TRBV6-5 combines with J gene TRBJ2-1, with 7 bases identical to TRBD2. The J segment lost 9 bases and the V segment lost 2 bases, leaving 10 bases of the junction unmatched. CDR3 length: 15 amino acids. Germline values: CDR1 MNHEY, CDR2 SVGAGI. The CDR3 sequence: CASSYVGRETTEQFF. CDR3 bases: TGTGCCAGCAGTTACGTCGGGCGGGAGACCACTGAGCAGTTCTTC.

The V and J genes are TRBV28 and TRBJ2-7; 7 bases agree with TRBD1. Germline CDR1 is MDHEN and CDR2 is SYDVKM. The CDR3 sequence is 18 residues long. V trimming: 2 bases; J trimming: 0 bases; junction bases outside the gene matches: 13. The CDR3 nucleotides read TGTGCCAGCAGTTTAGAGTGGGACAGAGATGGCCCCTCCTACGAGCAGTACTTC. It specifies CASSLEWDRDGPSYEQYF.

This clone was seen once. J is TRBJ2-3 and V is TRBV7-2, with a possible D match to TRBD2 (5 bases). The CDR3 loop spans 14 amino acids. Deletions cut 1 base from V and 6 bases from J, with 11 bases between. From germline, CDR1 is SGHTA and CDR2 FQGNSA. The CDR3 protein is CASSLGVTGDTQYF. CDR3 nucleotides: TGTGCCAGCAGCTTAGGGGTCACGGGGGATACGCAGTATTTT.

The genes are TRBV3-1 (or the pseudogene TRBV3-2) and TRBJ2-3, with a weak D call TRBD1 (5 bases). The CDR3 consists of 16 residues. V shed 0 bases and J shed 0 bases, with 10 bases lying between them. Germline V gene lookup returns CDR1 LGHDT and CDR2 YNNKEL (reference sequence). The CDR3 spells CASSQDWGASTDTQYF. The DNA for the CDR3 is TGTGCCAGCAGCCAAGACTGGGGCGCTAGCACAGATACGCAGTATTTT.

J is TRBJ1-2 and V is TRBV25-1; D unclear. Germline V gene lookup returns CDR1 MGHDK and CDR2 SYGVNS. V lost 3 bases and J 6 bases, leaving 8 bases between the germline ends. The CDR3 runs 12 residues. The CDR3 sequence: CASSDAGDGYTF. The CDR3, as DNA: TGTGCCAGCAGTGATGCCGGGGATGGCTACACCTTC.

This chain connects TRBV30 to TRBJ2-2; the D gene is possibly TRBD1 (6 bases). Per the germline V gene, CDR1 is GTSNPN and CDR2 is SVGIG (reference sequence). V lost 6 bases and J lost 1, with 21 bases in between. The length of the CDR3 is 17 residues. Here the CDR3 DNA reads TGTGCCTGCACGAAAGAAACAGGGCGCTGGAACACCGGGGAGCTGTTTTTT. This encodes CACTKETGRWNTGELFF.

The chain uses TRBV28 and TRBJ2-3, with unresolved D. The CDR3 contains 13 residues. Per germline, CDR1 MDHEN and CDR2 SYDVKM. With 2 bases removed from V and 3 bases from J, the gap between germline ends came to 6 bases. Here the CDR3 DNA reads TGTGCCAGCAGTTTACCCCTGACAGATACGCAGTATTTT. Its protein product is CASSLPLTDTQYF.

The chain links TRBV30 to TRBJ2-7; 12 positions agree with TRBD2. Germline V gene sequence: CDR1 GTSNPN, CDR2 SVGIG (reference sequence). The junction had 6 bases not matched to a gene; V was cut back by 0 bases and J by 6 bases. The CDR3 extends over 15 amino acids. CDR3 region: CAWSVWLAGGGEQYF. Here the CDR3 DNA reads TGTGCCTGGAGTGTATGGCTAGCGGGAGGGGGCGAGCAGTACTTC.

V and J are TRBV2 and TRBJ2-1, with 8 bases lining up with TRBD2. Germline V CDR1 and CDR2: SNHLY, FYNNEI. The V gene end was trimmed by 7 bases and the J gene end by 7 bases; junction bases not matched to a gene: 9. The CDR3 extends over 14 amino acids. CDR3 loop: CASNWLAGGNEQFF. CDR3 sequence (DNA): TGTGCCAGCAACTGGCTAGCGGGTGGGAATGAGCAGTTCTTC. The entire variable domain, with the rest obtained from reference TRBV2 and TRBJ2-1, is as follows: EPEVTQTPSHQVTQMGQEVILRCVPISNHLYFYWYRQILGQKVEFLVSFYNNEISEKSEIFDDQFSVERPDGSNFTLKIRSTKLEDSAMYFCASNWLAGGNEQFFGPGTRLTVL.

V gene TRBV19 combines with J gene TRBJ2-7; D is perhaps TRBD1 (6 bases). V lost 4 bases, J lost 0 bases, and 7 bases lay in between. The CDR3 loop spans 13 amino acids. Germline values: CDR1 LNHDA, CDR2 SQIVND (reference sequence). Here the CDR3 reads CASSTGVSYEQYF. DNA of the CDR3: TGTGCCAGTAGTACAGGGGTCTCCTACGAGCAGTACTTC.

The chain couples TRBV28 to TRBJ1-2; 9 nucleotides match TRBD1. Germline values: CDR1 MDHEN, CDR2 SYDVKM. Unmatched junction bases numbered 9, after V lost 2 bases and J lost 8 bases. The CDR3 is 15 residues long. The CDR3 sequence: CASSLDGTGSGGYTF. CDR3 DNA sequence: TGTGCCAGCAGTTTAGACGGGACAGGGTCGGGGGGCTACACCTTC.

This clone occurred once. The chain combines TRBV27 with TRBJ1-2; D is possibly TRBD1 (5 bases). Trimming left V 4 bases short and J 3 bases short, with 15 bases between. There are 15 residues in the CDR3. CDR1 is MNHEY and CDR2 is SMNVEV in the germline V gene (reference sequence). This chain's CDR3 is CASSSRQRSYYGYTF. The CDR3 DNA reads TGTGCCAGCAGTTCGCGACAGAGGAGCTACTATGGCTACACCTTC.

The chain recombines TRBV28 with TRBJ2-7, with TRBD2 matching 11 bases. CDR3 length equals 15 residues. The germline CDR1 and CDR2 sequences are MDHEN and SYDVKM. V shed 3 bases and J 4 bases; nucleotides not matched to a gene: 5. CDR3 nucleotides: TGTGCCAGCAGTTTGACTAGCGGGGTCTCATACGAGCAGTACTTC. This translates into CASSLTSGVSYEQYF.

As for this clone: The sample carries other DNA sequences with the same CDR3. The chain carries TRBV15 and TRBJ1-5; possible D gene TRBD1, 5 bases. Per the germline V gene, CDR1 is LNHNV and CDR2 is YYDKDF (reference sequence). The CDR3 is 16 residues long. Trimming pared 0 bases from V and 1 base from J, leaving 10 bases between. The CDR3 DNA follows: TGTGCCACCAGCAGAGATCTCCCAGGGAGCAATCAGCCCCAGCATTTT. The encoded protein is CATSRDLPGSNQPQHF. The complete variable domain, with remaining parts taken from reference TRBV15 and TRBJ1-5, reads DAMVIQNPRYQVTQFGKPVTLSCSQTLNHNVMYWYQQKSSQAPKLLFHYYDKDFNNEADTPDNFQSRRPNTSFCFLDIRSPGLGDTAMYLCATSRDLPGSNQPQHFGDGTRLSIL.

The chain links TRBV3-1 (or the pseudogene TRBV3-2) to TRBJ2-5; TRBD2 matches 9 bases. The CDR3 extends over 15 amino acids. V was pared by 3 bases and J by 9 bases, with 11 bases of the junction left unmatched. Germline assignment: CDR1 LGHDT and CDR2 YNNKEL (reference sequence). CDR3 sequence reads: CASSQGLAGYEAQYF. The CDR3 bases are TGTGCCAGCAGCCAGGGCCTAGCGGGATATGAGGCCCAGTACTTC.

The sample holds a few counts of this clone. Other DNA sequences within the sample encode an identical CDR3. J is TRBJ2-1 and V is TRBV5-6, with 7 bases lining up with TRBD2. Per the germline V gene, CDR1 is SGHDT and CDR2 is YYEEEE. Trimming cost V 5 bases and J 5 bases; bases outside gene matches: 13. The CDR3 covers 16 residues. The CDR3 DNA follows: TGTGCCAGCAGTCCGGGTGGGGGAGGGCGAGACAATGAGCAGTTCTTC. It yields the protein CASSPGGGGRDNEQFF.

The gene calls are TRBV5-5 and TRBJ2-7, with 7 bases matching TRBD1. V lost 7 bases and J lost 1; bases outside the gene matches: 11. Germline values: CDR1 SGHKS, CDR2 YYEKEE (reference sequence). The CDR3 is 15 residues long. The CDR3, as DNA: TGTGCCAGCGTATGGCAGGGGACAGCTTCCTACGAGCAGTACTTC. Protein product: CASVWQGTASYEQYF.

This clone was counted once. The chain recombines TRBV28 with TRBJ1-2; 10 bases are shared with TRBD1. V was pared by 5 bases and J by 0 bases, with 15 bases of the junction left unmatched. The CDR3 is made up of 19 amino acids. Germline CDR1 reads MDHEN; CDR2 reads SYDVKM. CDR3 DNA sequence: TGTGCCAGCAGTCCCGGGGGCCCGGGACAGGGGCGGGCTAACTATGGCTACACCTTC. Amino acids: CASSPGGPGQGRANYGYTF.

There are a few counts of this clone. The chain recombines TRBV4-3 with TRBJ2-7, with TRBD1 identical over 9 bases. Trimming at V came to 1 base and at J to 3 bases, leaving 4 bases not matched to a gene. The CDR3 has 15 amino acids. From germline, CDR1 is LGHNA and CDR2 YSLEER. This CDR3 reads CASSQAGTGFYEQYF. The CDR3 coding sequence is TGCGCCAGCAGCCAAGCCGGGACAGGGTTCTACGAGCAGTACTTC.

The V gene is TRBV18, the J gene TRBJ2-7; TRBD1 agrees at 8 bases. The germline V gene encodes CDR1 KGHSH and CDR2 LQKENI. The J segment lost 5 bases and the V segment lost 5 bases, leaving 11 bases of the junction unmatched. The CDR3 runs to 15 residues. The DNA of the CDR3 is TGTGCCAGCTCAATACACTCAGGGGGCAAAGACGAGCAGTACTTC. This translates into CASSIHSGGKDEQYF.

In this sample, this clone turned up a few times. The V and J genes are TRBV5-1 and TRBJ2-7; 7 bases are shared with TRBD1. Germline V gene lookup returns CDR1 SGHRS and CDR2 YFSETQ. V trimming: 6 bases; J trimming: 0 bases; junction bases outside the gene matches: 6. The CDR3 has 14 amino acids. The CDR3 spells CASTRTGSSYEQYF. DNA of the CDR3: TGCGCCAGCACCCGGACAGGCAGCTCCTACGAGCAGTACTTC.

The V call is TRBV21-1, the J call TRBJ2-7; the table's D call, TRBD1, was not checked against the DNA. TRBV21-1 constitutes a pseudogene. The CDR3 is 16 amino acids. CDR3 sequence: CASSNRDRASVREQYF. CDR3 nucleotide sequence: TGTGCCAGCAGCAACCGGGACAGGGCGTCGGTGCGGGAGCAGTACTTC.

This chain links TRBV9 with TRBJ1-5; the match to TRBD1 covers 7 bases. The V segment lost 8 bases and the J segment 3 bases; nucleotides outside the gene matches: 11. The CDR3 extends over 15 amino acids. Germline CDR1 and CDR2: SGDLS and YYNGEE. The CDR3 protein is CARNWAGGFNQPQHF. The CDR3 nucleotides are TGTGCCAGAAACTGGGCAGGGGGTTTCAATCAGCCCCAGCATTTT.